A single sample gave rise to the 14 T cell receptor beta chains below, sequenced in a study of patients and donors after allogeneic stem cell transplantation. TCRdb called the RT-PCR reads again in MiXCR, with one record for every CDR3 protein. Altogether about a million distinct CDR3 sequences are present, roughly 18% being singletons, with the ten largest covering 6%. Specimen: blood, either unsorted or a sorted T cell fraction (not recorded which). Source of these receptors: a human donor who was either an allogeneic HSCT recipient or a stem cell or donor lymphocyte infusion donor (not recorded which). It is not recorded whose cells these are; they may come from a transplant donor.

V usage is TRBV5-6 and J usage is TRBJ1-1; D is ambiguous. The CDR3 spans 11 residues. Per the germline V gene, CDR1 is SGHDT and CDR2 is YYEEEE. V shed 0 bases and J shed 8 bases, with 5 bases lying between them. The CDR3 loop is CASSLVNEAFF. The CDR3 DNA is TGTGCCAGCAGCTTGGTTAACGAAGCTTTCTTT.

The gene calls are TRBV5-1 and TRBJ1-5, with a possible D match to TRBD1 (5 bases). The germline V and J ends were trimmed by 0 bases and 7 bases, with 14 bases remaining between them. CDR1 SGHRS and CDR2 YFSETQ come from the germline V gene. There are 15 residues in the CDR3. CDR3 DNA: TGCGCCAGCAGCTTGGGGGGAGGGGCAGACCAGCCCCAGCATTTT. Amino acid sequence: CASSLGGGADQPQHF.

This clonotype was picked up many times. The V gene is TRBV10-3, the J gene TRBJ1-6, with D hard to call. This CDR3 is 12 amino acids long. Germline V gene lookup returns CDR1 ENHRY and CDR2 SYGVKD. The V end lost 11 bases, the J end lost 7 bases, and 12 bases lay between the germline ends. In nucleotides, the CDR3 is TGTGCCGTTCGCCGGCCAAATTCACCCCTCCACTTT. As protein: CAVRRPNSPLHF.

V and J are TRBV4-1 and TRBJ2-2, with 9 bases matching TRBD1. CDR1 MGHRA and CDR2 YSYEKL come from the germline V gene. The V segment lost 7 bases and the J segment 4 bases; nucleotides outside the gene matches: 10. This CDR3 contains 16 residues. In DNA form, the CDR3 reads TGCGCCAGCACCTCCGAACAGACAGGGGGCACCGGGGAGCTGTTTTTT. Encoded protein: CASTSEQTGGTGELFF.

This clonotype was seen only a few times. The V call is TRBV20-1, the J call TRBJ2-2; 9 bases are shared with TRBD2. This CDR3 spans 18 amino acids. With V trimmed by 0 bases and J by 4 bases, 12 bases remained unmatched. CDR1 and CDR2 (germline): DFQATT, SNEGSKA (reference sequence). CDR3 in amino acids: CSARDQRTSESITGELFF. In nucleotides, the CDR3 is TGCAGTGCTAGAGATCAAAGGACTAGCGAGTCCATCACCGGGGAGCTGTTTTTT.

As DNA, the CDR3 is TGTGCCACCCAGACAGGGGAGGTCACTGAAGCTTTCTTT. Residues: CATQTGEVTEAFF. The chain combines TRBV2 with TRBJ1-1; TRBD1 agrees at 8 bases. Trimming cost V 10 bases and J 4 bases; bases outside gene matches: 8. The CDR3 spans 13 residues. Germline lookup yields CDR1 SNHLY and CDR2 FYNNEI.

This clonotype has a handful of counts. The genes are TRBV30 and TRBJ2-7, with 8 bases that match TRBD1. The trim removed 5 bases at V and 2 bases at J, leaving 8 bases unmatched. The CDR3 length is 14 residues. CDR1 and CDR2 (germline): GTSNPN, SVGIG (reference sequence). CDR3 nucleotides: TGTGCCTGGGGCCAAGGACAGGGTCCCTACGAGCAGTACTTC. Protein: CAWGQGQGPYEQYF.

At least ten counts were recorded for this clonotype. V usage is TRBV29-1 and J usage is TRBJ1-5; weak D call: TRBD1 (5 bases). V was clipped by 7 bases and J by 1 base, with 11 bases between them. The CDR3 sequence is 13 residues long. Germline V lookup: CDR1 SQVTM, CDR2 ANQGSEA. In nucleotides, the CDR3 is TGCAGCGCGATCCGGGACAGCAATCAGCCCCAGCATTTT. This encodes CSAIRDSNQPQHF.

The rearrangement links TRBV6-1 to TRBJ2-2; 9 nucleotides agree with TRBD1. The CDR3 consists of 17 residues. Germline lookup yields CDR1 MNHNS and CDR2 SASEGT. V dropped 6 bases and J dropped 1; count of bases not matched to a gene: 9. The CDR3 DNA sequence: TGTGCCAGCAGGAAGGGCCCGGGACAGGGGAACACCGGGGAGCTGTTTTTT. Translated: CASRKGPGQGNTGELFF.

This clonotype has more than one count but fewer than ten. The V call is TRBV24-1, the J call TRBJ2-7; maybe TRBD1 (6 bases). From germline, CDR1 is KGHDR and CDR2 SFDVKD. V was cut by 2 bases and J by 4 bases, with 11 bases left in between. The CDR3 is made up of 14 amino acids. CDR3 sequence reads: CATSDSGTPYEQYF. DNA for the CDR3: TGTGCCACCAGTGATTCAGGGACACCGTACGAGCAGTACTTC.

The chain combines TRBV5-1 with TRBJ1-2; D not resolved. The germline V gene has CDR1 SGHRS and CDR2 YFSETQ. Trimming shortened V by 4 bases and J by 8 bases, and 12 bases separated the two germline ends. The CDR3 spans 12 residues. DNA of the CDR3: TGCGCCAGCAGCGGACGACAAAACGGCTACACCTTC. Its translation: CASSGRQNGYTF.

V usage is TRBV3-1 and J usage is TRBJ1-2, with 8 bases aligning to TRBD1. V shed 1 base and J 8 bases; nucleotides not matched to a gene: 12. CDR1 is LGHDT and CDR2 is YNNKEL in the germline V gene (reference sequence). The CDR3 loop spans 16 amino acids. This chain's CDR3 is CASSQGLDRAAEGYTF. For the CDR3, the DNA is TGTGCCAGCAGCCAAGGCCTGGACAGGGCGGCGGAAGGCTACACCTTC.

The sample holds many counts of this clonotype. The chain combines TRBV29-1 with TRBJ2-7; tentatively, D is TRBD1 or TRBD2 (5 bases each). The CDR3 has 12 amino acids. Germline V gene data show CDR1 as SQVTM and CDR2 as ANQGSEA. V was pared by 3 bases and J by 2 bases, with 8 bases between. CDR3 in amino acids: CSVDGGPYEQYF. Written as DNA, the CDR3 is TGCAGCGTTGATGGGGGTCCCTACGAGCAGTACTTC.

The sample holds a few counts of this clonotype. The V call is TRBV12-3 or TRBV12-4, the J call TRBJ1-6; possible D gene TRBD1, 5 bases. Trimming removed 2 bases at V and 10 bases at J, with 18 bases between. The CDR3 is made up of 16 amino acids. This chain's CDR3 is CASSLQGPGGTSPLHF. CDR3 coding DNA: TGTGCCAGCAGTTTACAGGGACCCGGGGGGACCTCACCCCTCCACTTT.